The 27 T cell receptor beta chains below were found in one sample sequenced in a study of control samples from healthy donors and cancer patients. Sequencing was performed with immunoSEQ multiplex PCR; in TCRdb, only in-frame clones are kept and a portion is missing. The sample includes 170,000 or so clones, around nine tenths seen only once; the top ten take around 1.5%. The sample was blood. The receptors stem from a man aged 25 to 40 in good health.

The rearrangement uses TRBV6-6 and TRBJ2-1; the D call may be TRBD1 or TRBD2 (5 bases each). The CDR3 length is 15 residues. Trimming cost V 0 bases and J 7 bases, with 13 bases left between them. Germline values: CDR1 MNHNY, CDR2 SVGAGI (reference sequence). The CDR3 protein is CASSYSPGAGNEQFF. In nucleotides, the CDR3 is TGTGCCAGCAGTTACTCCCCCGGGGCAGGTAATGAGCAGTTCTTC.

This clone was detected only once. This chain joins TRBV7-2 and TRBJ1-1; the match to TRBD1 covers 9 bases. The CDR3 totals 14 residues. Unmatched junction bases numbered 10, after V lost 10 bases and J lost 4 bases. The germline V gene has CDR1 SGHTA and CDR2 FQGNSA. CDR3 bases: TGTGCCACCCTGAGGGACAGGGTTGGCACTGAAGCTTTCTTT. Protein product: CATLRDRVGTEAFF.

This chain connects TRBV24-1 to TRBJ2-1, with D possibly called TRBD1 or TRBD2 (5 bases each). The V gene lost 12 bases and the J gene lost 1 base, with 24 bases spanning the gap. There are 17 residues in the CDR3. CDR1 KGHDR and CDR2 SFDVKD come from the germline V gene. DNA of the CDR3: TGTGCCCCCCCGGAGGCAGGGACCAGGTATTCCTACAATGAGCAGTTCTTC. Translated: CAPPEAGTRYSYNEQFF.

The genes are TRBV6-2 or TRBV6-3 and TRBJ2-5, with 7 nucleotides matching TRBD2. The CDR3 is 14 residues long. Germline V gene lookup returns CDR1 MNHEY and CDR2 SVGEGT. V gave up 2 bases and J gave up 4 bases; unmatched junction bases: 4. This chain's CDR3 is CASSYPGGRETQYF. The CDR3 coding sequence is TGTGCCAGCAGTTACCCGGGGGGACGAGAGACCCAGTACTTC.

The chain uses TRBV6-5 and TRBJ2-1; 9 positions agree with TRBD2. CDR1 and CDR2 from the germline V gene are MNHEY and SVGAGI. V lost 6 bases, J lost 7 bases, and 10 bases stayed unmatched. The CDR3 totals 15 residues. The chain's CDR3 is CASRGLASARNEQFF. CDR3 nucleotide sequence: TGTGCCAGCAGGGGACTAGCATCCGCTCGAAATGAGCAGTTCTTC.

CDR3 protein: CASSAEGGSREFF. The DNA of the CDR3 is TGCGCCAGCAGTGCCGAGGGGGGCTCCCGAGAGTTCTTC. The rearrangement joins TRBV10-1 to TRBJ2-1, with D possibly being TRBD1 or TRBD2 (6 bases each). The germline CDR1 and CDR2 sequences are WNHNN and SYGVQD (reference sequence). The CDR3 is made up of 13 amino acids. V was shortened by 4 bases and J by 14 bases, with 18 bases between the two germline ends.

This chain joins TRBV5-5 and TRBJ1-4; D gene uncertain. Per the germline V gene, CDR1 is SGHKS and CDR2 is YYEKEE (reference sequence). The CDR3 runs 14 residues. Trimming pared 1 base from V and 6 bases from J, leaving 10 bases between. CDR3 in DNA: TGTGCCAGCAGCTTGATGGGCGGGTATGAAAAACTGTTTTTT. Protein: CASSLMGGYEKLFF.

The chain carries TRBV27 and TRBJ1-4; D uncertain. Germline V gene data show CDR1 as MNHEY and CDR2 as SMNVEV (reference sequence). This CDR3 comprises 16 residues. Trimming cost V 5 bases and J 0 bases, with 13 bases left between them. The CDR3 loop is CASSLAFTATNEKLFF. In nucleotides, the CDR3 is TGTGCCAGCAGTCTGGCCTTCACAGCAACTAATGAAAAACTGTTTTTT. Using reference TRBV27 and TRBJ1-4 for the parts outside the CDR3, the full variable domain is EAQVTQNPRYLITVTGKKLTVTCSQNMNHEYMSWYRQDPGLGLRQIYYSMNVEVTDKGDVPEGYKVSRKEKRNFPLILESPSPNQTSLYFCASSLAFTATNEKLFFGSGTQLSVL.

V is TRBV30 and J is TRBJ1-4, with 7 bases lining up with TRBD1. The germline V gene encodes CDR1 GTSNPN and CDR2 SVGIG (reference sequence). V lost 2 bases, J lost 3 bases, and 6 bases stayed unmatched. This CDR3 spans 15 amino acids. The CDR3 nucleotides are TGTGCCTGGAGTCGTGCCGGGACAGCTAATGAAAAACTGTTTTTT. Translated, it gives CAWSRAGTANEKLFF.

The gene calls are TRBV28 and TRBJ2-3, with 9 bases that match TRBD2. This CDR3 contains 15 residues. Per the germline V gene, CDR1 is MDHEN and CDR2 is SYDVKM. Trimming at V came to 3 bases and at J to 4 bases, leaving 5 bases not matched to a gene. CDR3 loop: CASSFGGRAADTQYF. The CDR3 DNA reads TGTGCCAGCAGTTTTGGCGGGAGGGCCGCAGATACGCAGTATTTT.

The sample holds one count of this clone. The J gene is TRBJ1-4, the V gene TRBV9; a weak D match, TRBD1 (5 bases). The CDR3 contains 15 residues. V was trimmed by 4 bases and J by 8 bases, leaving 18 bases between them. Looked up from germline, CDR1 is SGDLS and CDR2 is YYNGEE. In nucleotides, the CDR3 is TGTGCCAGCAGCCCGAGCGACGGGGGAGGGGAAAAACTGTTTTTT. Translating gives CASSPSDGGGEKLFF.

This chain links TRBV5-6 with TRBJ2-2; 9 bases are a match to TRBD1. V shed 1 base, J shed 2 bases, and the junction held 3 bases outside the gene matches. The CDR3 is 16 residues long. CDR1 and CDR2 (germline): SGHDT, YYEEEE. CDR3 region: CASSLRQGGNTGELFF. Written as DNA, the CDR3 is TGTGCCAGCAGCTTGCGACAGGGGGGCAACACCGGGGAGCTGTTTTTT. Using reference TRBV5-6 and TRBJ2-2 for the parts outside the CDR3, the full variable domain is DAGVTQSPTHLIKTRGQQVTLRCSPKSGHDTVSWYQQALGQGPQFIFQYYEEEERQRGNFPDRFSGHQFPNYSSELNVNALLLGDSALYLCASSLRQGGNTGELFFGEGSRLTVL.

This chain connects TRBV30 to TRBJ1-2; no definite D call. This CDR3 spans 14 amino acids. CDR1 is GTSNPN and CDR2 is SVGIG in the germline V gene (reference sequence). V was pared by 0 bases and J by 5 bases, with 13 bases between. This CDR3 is CAWSVDLVGYGYTF. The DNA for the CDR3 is TGTGCCTGGAGTGTAGACCTGGTGGGGTATGGCTACACCTTC.

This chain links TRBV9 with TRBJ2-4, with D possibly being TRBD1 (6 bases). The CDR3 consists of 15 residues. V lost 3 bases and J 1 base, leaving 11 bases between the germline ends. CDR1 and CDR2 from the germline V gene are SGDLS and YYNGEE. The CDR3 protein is CASSAGVRAKNIQYF. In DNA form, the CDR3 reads TGTGCCAGCAGCGCAGGGGTTCGTGCCAAAAACATTCAGTACTTC.

CDR3 DNA sequence: TGTGCCAGCACCCCGCTTAACTATGGCTACACCTTC. Translated: CASTPLNYGYTF. The chain couples TRBV6-5 to TRBJ1-2; no firm D call. The CDR3 totals 12 residues. V was trimmed by 7 bases and J by 1 base, leaving 7 bases between them. Germline CDR1 is MNHEY and CDR2 is SVGAGI.

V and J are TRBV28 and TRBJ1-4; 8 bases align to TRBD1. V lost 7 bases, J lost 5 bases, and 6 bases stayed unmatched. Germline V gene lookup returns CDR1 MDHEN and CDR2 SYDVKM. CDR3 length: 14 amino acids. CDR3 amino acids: CASKRQGLNEKLFF. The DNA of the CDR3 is TGTGCCAGCAAAAGACAGGGGCTAAATGAAAAACTGTTTTTT.

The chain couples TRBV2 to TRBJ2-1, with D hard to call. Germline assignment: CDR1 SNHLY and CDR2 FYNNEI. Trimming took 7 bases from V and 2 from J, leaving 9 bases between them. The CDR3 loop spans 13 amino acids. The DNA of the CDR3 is TGTGCCAGCAAGAGTTTCGCCTACAATGAGCAGTTCTTC. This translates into CASKSFAYNEQFF.

Written as DNA, the CDR3 is TGTGCCAGCAGCTCCAGGACTAGCGGCACAGATACGCAGTATTTT. This codes for CASSSRTSGTDTQYF. The chain carries TRBV11-2 and TRBJ2-3, with 9 positions matching TRBD2. This CDR3 is built from 15 residues. V lost 4 bases to trimming and J lost 1 base; unmatched junction nucleotides: 3. The germline gives CDR1 SGHAT, CDR2 FQNNGV.

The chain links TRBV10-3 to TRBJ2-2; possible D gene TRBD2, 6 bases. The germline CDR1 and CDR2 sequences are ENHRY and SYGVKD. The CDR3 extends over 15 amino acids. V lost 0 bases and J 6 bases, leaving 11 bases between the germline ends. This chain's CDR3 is CAISESGGEAGELFF. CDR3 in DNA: TGTGCCATCAGTGAGTCCGGGGGAGAGGCCGGGGAGCTGTTTTTT.

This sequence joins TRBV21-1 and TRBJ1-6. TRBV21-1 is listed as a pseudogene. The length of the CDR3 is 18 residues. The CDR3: CASSNHTEAPLYNSPLHF. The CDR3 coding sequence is TGTGCCAGCAGCAACCACACGGAGGCGCCCCTCTATAATTCACCCCTCCACTTT.

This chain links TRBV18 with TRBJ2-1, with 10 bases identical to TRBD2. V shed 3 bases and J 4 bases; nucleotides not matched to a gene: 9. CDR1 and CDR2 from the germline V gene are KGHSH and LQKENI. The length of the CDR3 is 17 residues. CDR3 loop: CASSPRTSGGGYNEQFF. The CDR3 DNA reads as TGTGCCAGCTCACCCCGGACTAGCGGAGGGGGTTACAATGAGCAGTTCTTC.

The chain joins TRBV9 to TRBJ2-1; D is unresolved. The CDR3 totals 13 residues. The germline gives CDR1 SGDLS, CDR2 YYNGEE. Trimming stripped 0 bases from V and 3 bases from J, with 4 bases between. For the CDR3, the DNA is TGTGCCAGCAGCGTAGGGCACTACAATGAGCAGTTCTTC. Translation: CASSVGHYNEQFF.

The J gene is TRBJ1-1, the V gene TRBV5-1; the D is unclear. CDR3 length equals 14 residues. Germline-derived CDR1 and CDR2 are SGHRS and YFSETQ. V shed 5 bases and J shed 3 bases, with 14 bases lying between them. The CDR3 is CASRPRGADTEAFF. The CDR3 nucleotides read TGCGCCAGCAGACCTCGGGGAGCGGACACTGAAGCTTTCTTT.

This chain's CDR3 is CASSSGQSSSQPQHF. The CDR3 DNA reads as TGTGCCAGCAGTTCCGGGCAGTCTAGTTCTCAGCCCCAGCATTTT. The chain recombines TRBV27 with TRBJ1-5; no reliable D call. Per germline, CDR1 MNHEY and CDR2 SMNVEV (reference sequence). The CDR3 loop spans 15 amino acids. Deletions cut 4 bases from V and 6 bases from J, with 16 bases between.

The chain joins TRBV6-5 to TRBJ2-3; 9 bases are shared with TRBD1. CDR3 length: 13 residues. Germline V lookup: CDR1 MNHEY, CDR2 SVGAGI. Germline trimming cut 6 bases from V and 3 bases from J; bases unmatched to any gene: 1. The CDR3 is CASRGQGTDTQYF. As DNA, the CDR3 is TGTGCCAGCAGAGGACAGGGGACAGATACGCAGTATTTT.

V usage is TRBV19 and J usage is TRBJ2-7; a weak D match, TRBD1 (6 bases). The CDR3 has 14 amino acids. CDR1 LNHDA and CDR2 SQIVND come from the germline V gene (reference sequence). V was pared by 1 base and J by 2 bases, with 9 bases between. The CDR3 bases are TGTGCCAGTAGTATAGGGGACAATGCCTACGAGCAGTACTTC. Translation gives CASSIGDNAYEQYF.

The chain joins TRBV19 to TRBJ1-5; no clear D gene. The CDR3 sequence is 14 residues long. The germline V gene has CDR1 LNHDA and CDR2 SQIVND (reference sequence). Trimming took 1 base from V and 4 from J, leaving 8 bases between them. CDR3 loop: CASSIGRKNQPQHF. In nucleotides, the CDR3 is TGTGCCAGTAGTATAGGGCGAAAAAATCAGCCCCAGCATTTT.